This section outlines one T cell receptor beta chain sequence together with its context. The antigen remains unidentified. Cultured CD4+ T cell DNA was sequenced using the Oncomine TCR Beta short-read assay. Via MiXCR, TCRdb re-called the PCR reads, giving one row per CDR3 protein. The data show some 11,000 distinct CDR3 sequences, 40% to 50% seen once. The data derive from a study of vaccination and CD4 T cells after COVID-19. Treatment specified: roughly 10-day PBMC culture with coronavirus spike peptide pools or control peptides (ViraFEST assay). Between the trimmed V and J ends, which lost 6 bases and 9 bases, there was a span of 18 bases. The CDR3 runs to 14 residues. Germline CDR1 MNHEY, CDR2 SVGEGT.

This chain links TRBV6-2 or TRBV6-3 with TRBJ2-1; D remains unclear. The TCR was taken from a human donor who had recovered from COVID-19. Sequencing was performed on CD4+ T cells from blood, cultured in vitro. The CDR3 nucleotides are TGTGCCAGCAGAGAAATGTCGGGTCTCGGTGAGCAGTTCTTC. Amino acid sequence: CASREMSGLGEQFF.